What follows are 16 T cell receptor beta chains derived from one specimen sequenced in a study of blood T cell repertoires in COVID-19. TCRdb keeps only in-frame clones here, not all; method: immunoSEQ multiplex PCR. This table holds 250,000 to 300,000 clones, approximately 87% found once. Sequenced input: peripheral blood. The receptors derive from a woman aged 30 to 39 with COVID-19, enrolled during active disease.

The J gene is TRBJ2-1, the V gene TRBV11-3; 11 nucleotides agree with TRBD2. The length of the CDR3 is 17 residues. The germline CDR1 and CDR2 sequences are SGHNT and YENEEA. The trim removed 2 bases at V and 6 bases at J, leaving 9 bases unmatched. The CDR3 is CASSLPRGLAAINEQFF. For the CDR3, the DNA is TGTGCCAGCAGCTTACCAAGGGGACTAGCGGCGATCAATGAGCAGTTCTTC.

The chain uses TRBV5-1 and TRBJ2-3, with a weak D call TRBD2 (7 bases). This CDR3 is 14 amino acids long. Trimming took 4 bases from V and 3 from J, leaving 12 bases between them. Germline V gene lookup returns CDR1 SGHRS and CDR2 YFSETQ. The CDR3 DNA reads as TGCGCCAGCAGCCCGGGGGGCCGGACAGATACGCAGTATTTT. Translation: CASSPGGRTDTQYF.

This chain joins TRBV2 and TRBJ2-5; 7 bases map to TRBD2. This CDR3 is built from 13 residues. Unmatched junction bases numbered 4, after V lost 6 bases and J lost 3 bases. Germline CDR1 reads SNHLY; CDR2 reads FYNNEI. CDR3 DNA: TGTGCCAGCAGCCTCGGACTAGAAGAGACCCAGTACTTC. This encodes CASSLGLEETQYF.

This rearrangement joins TRBV6-5 to TRBJ2-1; 8 bases map to TRBD2. Germline V gene data show CDR1 as MNHEY and CDR2 as SVGAGI. V was pared by 0 bases and J by 7 bases, with 8 bases of the junction left unmatched. The CDR3 length is 16 residues. The CDR3 loop is CASSYSSGVLPNEQFF. The CDR3 bases are TGTGCCAGCAGTTACTCTAGCGGGGTTCTCCCGAATGAGCAGTTCTTC.

This clone was seen a handful of times. The chain's CDR3 is CASSSGTQVRNHEQFF. The CDR3 DNA sequence: TGTGCCAGCAGTTCCGGGACTCAGGTTCGAAACCATGAGCAGTTCTTC. J is TRBJ2-1 and V is TRBV5-4, with a weak D call TRBD2 (6 bases). The V and J ends lost 5 bases and 8 bases respectively, with 23 bases between them. CDR1 and CDR2 (germline): SGHNT, YYREEE (reference sequence). The CDR3 is 16 amino acids.

The rearrangement links TRBV30 to TRBJ2-7, with 7 bases that match TRBD2. Germline trimming cut 5 bases from V and 5 bases from J; bases unmatched to any gene: 12. In germline, CDR1 is GTSNPN, CDR2 SVGIG (reference sequence). The CDR3 totals 14 residues. DNA for the CDR3: TGTGCCTGGCGCGTCCTGACTAGCACCCACGAGCAGTACTTC. This encodes CAWRVLTSTHEQYF.

The chain employs TRBV5-4 and TRBJ1-1; D perhaps matches TRBD1 (5 bases). The germline V and J ends were trimmed by 3 bases and 5 bases, with 23 bases remaining between them. CDR3 length: 17 amino acids. Germline CDR1 is SGHNT and CDR2 is YYREEE (reference sequence). CDR3 DNA sequence: TGTGCCAGCAGCTGGGCCCCGGGACTCCGGGAGAATACTGAAGCTTTCTTT. It yields the protein CASSWAPGLRENTEAFF.

The J gene is TRBJ1-5, the V gene TRBV19; possibly TRBD1 for D (5 bases). In germline, CDR1 is LNHDA, CDR2 SQIVND (reference sequence). The CDR3 consists of 15 residues. Trimming stripped 5 bases from V and 6 bases from J, with 17 bases between. The CDR3 region is CASSSTGQGGQPQHF. CDR3 DNA: TGTGCCAGTAGTTCAACCGGGCAGGGAGGTCAGCCCCAGCATTTT.

CDR3 DNA: TGTGCCAGTAGTTGGGGCGGCTTGAACACTGAAGCTTTCTTT. Residues: CASSWGGLNTEAFF. The rearrangement joins TRBV19 to TRBJ1-1; possible D gene TRBD1, 5 bases. Per germline, CDR1 LNHDA and CDR2 SQIVND (reference sequence). V lost 5 bases and J lost 0, with 10 bases in between. CDR3 length equals 14 residues.

V and J are TRBV19 and TRBJ1-5; no clear D gene. Germline V gene lookup returns CDR1 LNHDA and CDR2 SQIVND (reference sequence). The CDR3 has 13 amino acids. Trimming shortened V by 3 bases and J by 5 bases, and 8 bases separated the two germline ends. This CDR3 reads CASSIIADQPQHF. In nucleotides, the CDR3 is TGTGCCAGTAGTATCATCGCAGATCAGCCCCAGCATTTT.

J is TRBJ2-1 and V is TRBV18; no firm D call. V was pared by 3 bases and J by 0 bases, with 12 bases between. Germline V lookup: CDR1 KGHSH, CDR2 LQKENI. The CDR3 loop spans 16 amino acids. The CDR3 loop reads CASSPTVASSYNEQFF. The CDR3, as DNA: TGTGCCAGCTCACCCACCGTCGCGAGCTCCTACAATGAGCAGTTCTTC.

The genes are TRBV5-1 and TRBJ2-5, with 8 bases that match TRBD2. This CDR3 region has 16 residues. Trimming cost V 5 bases and J 4 bases; bases outside gene matches: 13. Germline CDR1 and CDR2: SGHRS and YFSETQ. CDR3 coding DNA: TGCGCCAGCAGGCCCTCCTCTAGCGGGCTGGGAGAGACCCAGTACTTC. Encoded protein: CASRPSSSGLGETQYF. Full variable domain (missing parts from reference TRBV5-1 and TRBJ2-5): KAGVTQTPRYLIKTRGQQVTLSCSPISGHRSVSWYQQTPGQGLQFLFEYFSETQRNKGNFPGRFSGRQFSNSRSEMNVSTLELGDSALYLCASRPSSSGLGETQYFGPGTRLLVL.

The chain uses TRBV27 and TRBJ2-2, with D perhaps matching TRBD1 (6 bases). CDR1 MNHEY and CDR2 SMNVEV come from the germline V gene (reference sequence). Trimming took 6 bases from V and 7 from J, leaving 12 bases between them. The CDR3 runs to 13 residues. The DNA of the CDR3 is TGTGCCAGCAGGGCAGGGGAAGGCGGGGAGCTGTTTTTT. This encodes CASRAGEGGELFF.

The V and J genes are TRBV6-2 or TRBV6-3 and TRBJ2-3; D call uncertain. V was trimmed by 5 bases and J by 7 bases, leaving 7 bases between them. This CDR3 is 11 amino acids long. Germline CDR1 MNHEY, CDR2 SVGEGT. The CDR3 DNA follows: TGTGCCAGCAGTCCCGCGAATACGCAGTATTTT. It yields the protein CASSPANTQYF.

The rearrangement uses TRBV5-1 and TRBJ1-1; 9 bases are a match to TRBD1. The CDR3 has 16 amino acids. Germline lookup yields CDR1 SGHRS and CDR2 YFSETQ. The J segment lost 5 bases and the V segment lost 4 bases, leaving 12 bases of the junction unmatched. DNA for the CDR3: TGCGCCAGCAGCGGGGACAGGGTTCATAGTGCTACTGAAGCTTTCTTT. Translated: CASSGDRVHSATEAFF.

This clone came up once. The V call is TRBV30, the J call TRBJ1-2; 7 nucleotides agree with TRBD1. The CDR3 is 13 amino acids. J was trimmed by 5 bases and V by 1 base; bases with no gene match: 4. The germline V gene encodes CDR1 GTSNPN and CDR2 SVGIG (reference sequence). CDR3 sequence reads: CAWSAGTAYGYTF. The CDR3 DNA reads as TGTGCCTGGAGTGCAGGGACAGCATATGGCTACACCTTC.